The present entry profiles one T cell receptor beta chain with its context. The data stem from a study of blood T cell repertoires in COVID-19. About the study: The samples span acute and convalescent COVID-19 from the United States, Italy and Spain. The analysed material was cDNA or gDNA that came from T cells, B-cell-depleted T cells, or PBMCs.

This CDR3 spans 17 amino acids. Only in-frame clones appear in the TCRdb table, and some are missing; sequencing was by immunoSEQ multiplex PCR. The sample records just over 200,000 clones, 65% to 90% being singletons. The source of this sequence is a man of 80 years or more with acute or convalescent COVID-19. The V call is TRBV21-1, the J call TRBJ2-5; TRBD2, the table's D call, lacks a check against the DNA. TRBV21-1 is a pseudogene segment. The specimen sequenced was peripheral blood. Here the CDR3 reads CASSRYLRRGYWGTQYF. The CDR3 bases are TGTGCCAGCAGCAGATACCTTAGACGGGGATATTGGGGGACCCAGTACTTC.